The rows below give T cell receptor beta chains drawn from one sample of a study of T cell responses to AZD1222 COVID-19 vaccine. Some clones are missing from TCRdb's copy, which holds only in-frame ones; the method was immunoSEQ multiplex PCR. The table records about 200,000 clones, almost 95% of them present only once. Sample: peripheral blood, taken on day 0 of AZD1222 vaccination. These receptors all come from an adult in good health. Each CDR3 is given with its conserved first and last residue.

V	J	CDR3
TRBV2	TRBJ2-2	CASSERATGELFF
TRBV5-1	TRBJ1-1	CASSLRSDRPSSEAFF
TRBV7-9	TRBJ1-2	CASSLEGYGYTF
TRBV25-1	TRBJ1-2	CASSEWTAKHNYGYTF
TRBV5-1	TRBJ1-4	CASRVGLANEKLFF
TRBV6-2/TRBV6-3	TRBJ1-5	CASSPLRDRDQPQHF
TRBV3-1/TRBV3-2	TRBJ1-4	CASSHRFEKLFF
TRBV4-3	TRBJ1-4	CASSLQGAHEKLFF
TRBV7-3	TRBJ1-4	CASSPGTATNEKLFF
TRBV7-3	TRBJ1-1	CASSLSQGMGTEAFF
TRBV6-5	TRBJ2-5	CASSYSIWVETQYF
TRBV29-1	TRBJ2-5	CSGSSGETQYF
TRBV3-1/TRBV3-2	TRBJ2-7	CASSQGGAYEQYF
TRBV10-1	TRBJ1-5	CAMTLLPDQPQHF
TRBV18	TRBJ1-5	CASSPPNGGNQPQHF
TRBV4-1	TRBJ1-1	CASSRQTHDGTEAFF